This section outlines one TCR beta chain sequence together with its context. The data originate from a study of blood T cell repertoires in COVID-19. The data were produced by immunoSEQ multiplex PCR, yet TCRdb's version contains in-frame clones alone and is incomplete. The sample has a few hundred thousand clones; approximately 85% are singletons. Per germline, CDR1 LNHDA and CDR2 SQIVND (reference sequence). The CDR3 totals 15 residues. J lost 5 bases, V lost 5 bases, and 9 bases had no gene match. This sequence was found in a woman between 70 and 85 years old with COVID-19, enrolled during active disease. V and J are TRBV19 and TRBJ1-1; 9 nucleotides match TRBD1. Sequenced input: peripheral blood. The CDR3 DNA follows: TGTGCCAGTAGTGTTGGGACAGGGTGGGATACTGAAGCTTTCTTT. This gives the protein CASSVGTGWDTEAFF.